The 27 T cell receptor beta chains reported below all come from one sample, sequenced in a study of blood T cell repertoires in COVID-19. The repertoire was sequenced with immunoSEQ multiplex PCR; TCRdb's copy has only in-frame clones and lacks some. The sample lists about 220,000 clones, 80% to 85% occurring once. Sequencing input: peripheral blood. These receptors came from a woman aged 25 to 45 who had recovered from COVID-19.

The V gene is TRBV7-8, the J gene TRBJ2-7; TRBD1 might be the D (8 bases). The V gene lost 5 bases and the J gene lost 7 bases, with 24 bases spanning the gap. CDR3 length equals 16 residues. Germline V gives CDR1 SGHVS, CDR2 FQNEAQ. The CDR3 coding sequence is TGTGCCAGCAGCCCAGCTGGAGCGGGGACAGGAGGGGAGCAGTACTTC. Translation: CASSPAGAGTGGEQYF.

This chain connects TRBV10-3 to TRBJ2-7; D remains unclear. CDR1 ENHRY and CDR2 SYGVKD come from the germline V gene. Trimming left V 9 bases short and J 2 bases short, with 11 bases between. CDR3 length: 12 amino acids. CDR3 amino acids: CAMGPDTYEQYF. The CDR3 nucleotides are TGTGCCATGGGCCCCGACACCTACGAGCAGTACTTC.

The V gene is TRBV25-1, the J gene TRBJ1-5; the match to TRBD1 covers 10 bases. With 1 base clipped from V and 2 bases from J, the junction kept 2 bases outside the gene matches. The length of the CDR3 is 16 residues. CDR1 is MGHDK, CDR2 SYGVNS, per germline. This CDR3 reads CASSESGTGGNQPQHF. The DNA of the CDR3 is TGTGCCAGCAGTGAATCGGGGACAGGGGGCAATCAGCCCCAGCATTTT.

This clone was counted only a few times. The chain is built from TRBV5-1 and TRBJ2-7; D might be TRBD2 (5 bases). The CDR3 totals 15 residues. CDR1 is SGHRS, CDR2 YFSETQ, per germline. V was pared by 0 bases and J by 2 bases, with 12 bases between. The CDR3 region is CASSLVIGKAYEQYF. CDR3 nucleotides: TGCGCCAGCAGCTTGGTAATCGGGAAGGCCTACGAGCAGTACTTC.

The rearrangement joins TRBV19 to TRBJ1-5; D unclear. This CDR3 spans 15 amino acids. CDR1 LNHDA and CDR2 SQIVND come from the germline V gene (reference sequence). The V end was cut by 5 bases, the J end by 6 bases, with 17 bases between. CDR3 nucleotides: TGTGCCAGTAGTCGACGGGGAAGGGATGGTCAGCCCCAGCATTTT. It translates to CASSRRGRDGQPQHF. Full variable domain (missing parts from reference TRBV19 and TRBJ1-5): DGGITQSPKYLFRKEGQNVTLSCEQNLNHDAMYWYRQDPGQGLRLIYYSQIVNDFQKGDIAEGYSVSREKKESFPLTVTSAQKNPTAFYLCASSRRGRDGQPQHFGDGTRLSIL.

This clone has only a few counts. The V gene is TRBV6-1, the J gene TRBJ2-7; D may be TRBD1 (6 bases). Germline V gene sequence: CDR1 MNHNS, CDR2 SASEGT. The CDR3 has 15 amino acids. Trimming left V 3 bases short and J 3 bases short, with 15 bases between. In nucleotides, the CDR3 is TGTGCCAGCAGTGAGGGAACAGGGCCCCTCTACGAGCAGTACTTC. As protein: CASSEGTGPLYEQYF.

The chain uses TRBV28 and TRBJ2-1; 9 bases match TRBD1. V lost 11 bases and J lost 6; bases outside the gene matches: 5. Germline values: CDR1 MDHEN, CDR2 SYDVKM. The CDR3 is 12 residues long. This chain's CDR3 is CAGGQGPNEQFF. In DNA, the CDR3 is TGTGCCGGGGGACAGGGACCCAATGAGCAGTTCTTC.

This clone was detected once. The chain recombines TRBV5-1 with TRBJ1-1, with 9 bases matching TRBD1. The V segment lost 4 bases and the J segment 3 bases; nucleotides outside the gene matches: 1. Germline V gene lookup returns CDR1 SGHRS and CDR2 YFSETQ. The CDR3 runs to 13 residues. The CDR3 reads CASSRDRDTEAFF. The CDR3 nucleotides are TGCGCCAGCAGCCGGGACAGGGACACTGAAGCTTTCTTT.

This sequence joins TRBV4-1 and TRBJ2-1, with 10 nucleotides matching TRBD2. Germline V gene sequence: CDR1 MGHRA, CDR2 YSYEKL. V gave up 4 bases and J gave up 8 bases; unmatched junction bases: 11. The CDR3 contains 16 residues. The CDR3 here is CASSRRPSGRGHEQFF. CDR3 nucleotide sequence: TGCGCCAGCAGCCGCAGGCCTAGCGGGAGAGGTCATGAGCAGTTCTTC.

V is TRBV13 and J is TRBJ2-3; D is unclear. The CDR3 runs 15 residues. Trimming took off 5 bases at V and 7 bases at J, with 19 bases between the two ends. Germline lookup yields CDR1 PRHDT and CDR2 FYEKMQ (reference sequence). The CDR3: CASSPRPGERNTQYF. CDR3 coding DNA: TGTGCCAGCAGCCCTAGACCCGGCGAACGGAATACGCAGTATTTT.

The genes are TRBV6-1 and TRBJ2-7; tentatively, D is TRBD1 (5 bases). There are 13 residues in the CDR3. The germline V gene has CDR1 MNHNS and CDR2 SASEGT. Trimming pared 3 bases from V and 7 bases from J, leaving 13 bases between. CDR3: CASSEGRYREQYF. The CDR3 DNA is TGTGCCAGCAGTGAGGGGCGATACCGGGAGCAGTACTTC.

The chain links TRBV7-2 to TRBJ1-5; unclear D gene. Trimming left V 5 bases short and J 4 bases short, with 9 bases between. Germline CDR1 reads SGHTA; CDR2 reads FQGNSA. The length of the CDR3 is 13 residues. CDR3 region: CASSAGGNQPQHF. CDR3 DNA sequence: TGTGCCAGCAGCGCAGGAGGGAATCAGCCCCAGCATTTT.

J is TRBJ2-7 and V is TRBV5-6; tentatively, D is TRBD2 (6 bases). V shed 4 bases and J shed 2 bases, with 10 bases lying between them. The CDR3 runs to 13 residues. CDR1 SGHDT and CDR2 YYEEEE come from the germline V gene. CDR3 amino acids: CASSPWGAYEQYF. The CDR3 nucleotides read TGTGCCAGCAGCCCATGGGGGGCCTACGAGCAGTACTTC. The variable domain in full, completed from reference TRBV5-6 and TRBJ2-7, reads DAGVTQSPTHLIKTRGQQVTLRCSPKSGHDTVSWYQQALGQGPQFIFQYYEEEERQRGNFPDRFSGHQFPNYSSELNVNALLLGDSALYLCASSPWGAYEQYFGPGTRLTVT.

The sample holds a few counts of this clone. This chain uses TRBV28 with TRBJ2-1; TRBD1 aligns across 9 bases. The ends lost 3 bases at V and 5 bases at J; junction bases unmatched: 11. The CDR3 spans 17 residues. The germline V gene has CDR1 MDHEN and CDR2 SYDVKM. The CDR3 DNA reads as TGTGCCAGCAGTTTCGGAAGGGACAGGGTATCGGACAATGAGCAGTTCTTC. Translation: CASSFGRDRVSDNEQFF.

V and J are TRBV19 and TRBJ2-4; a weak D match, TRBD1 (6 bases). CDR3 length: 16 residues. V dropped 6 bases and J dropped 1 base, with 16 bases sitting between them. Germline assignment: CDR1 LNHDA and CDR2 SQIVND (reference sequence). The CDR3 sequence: CASSSLVQGAKNIQYF. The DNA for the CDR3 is TGTGCCAGTAGCTCACTTGTCCAGGGGGCCAAAAACATTCAGTACTTC.

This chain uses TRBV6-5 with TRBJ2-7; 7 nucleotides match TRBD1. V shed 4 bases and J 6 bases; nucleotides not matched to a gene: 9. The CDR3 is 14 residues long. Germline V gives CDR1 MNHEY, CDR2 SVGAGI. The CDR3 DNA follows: TGTGCCAGCAGTTCGGAGACAGGGAATCCCGAGCAGTACTTC. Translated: CASSSETGNPEQYF.

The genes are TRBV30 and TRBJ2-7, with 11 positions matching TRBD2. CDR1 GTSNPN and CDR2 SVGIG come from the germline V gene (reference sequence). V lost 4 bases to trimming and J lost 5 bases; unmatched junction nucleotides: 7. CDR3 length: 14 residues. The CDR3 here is CAWTELAGVNEQYF. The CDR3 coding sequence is TGTGCCTGGACTGAACTAGCGGGAGTCAACGAGCAGTACTTC.

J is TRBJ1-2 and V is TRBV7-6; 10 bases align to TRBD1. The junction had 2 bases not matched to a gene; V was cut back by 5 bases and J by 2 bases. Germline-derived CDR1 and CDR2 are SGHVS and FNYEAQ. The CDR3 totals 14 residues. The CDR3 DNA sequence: TGTGCCAGCAGCCGGACAGGGGGAAACTATGGCTACACCTTC. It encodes CASSRTGGNYGYTF.

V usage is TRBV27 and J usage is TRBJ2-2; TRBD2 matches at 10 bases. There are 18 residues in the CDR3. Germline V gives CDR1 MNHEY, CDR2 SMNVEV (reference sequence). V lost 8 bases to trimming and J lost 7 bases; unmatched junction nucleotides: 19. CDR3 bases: TGTGCCAGCGCCGAGATAAGGCTAGCGGGAGAGTGGGACGGGGAGCTGTTTTTT. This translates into CASAEIRLAGEWDGELFF.

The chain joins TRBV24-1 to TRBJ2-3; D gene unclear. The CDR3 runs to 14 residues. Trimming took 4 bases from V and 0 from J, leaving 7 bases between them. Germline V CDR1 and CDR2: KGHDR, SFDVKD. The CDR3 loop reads CATSDSSSTDTQYF. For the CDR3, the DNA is TGTGCCACCAGTGACTCTAGTAGCACAGATACGCAGTATTTT.

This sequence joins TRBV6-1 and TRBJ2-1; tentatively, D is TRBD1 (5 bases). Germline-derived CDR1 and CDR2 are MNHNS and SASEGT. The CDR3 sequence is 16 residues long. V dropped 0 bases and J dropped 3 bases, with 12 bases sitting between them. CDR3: CASSEAIQALYNEQFF. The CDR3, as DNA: TGTGCCAGCAGTGAAGCGATACAGGCCCTCTACAATGAGCAGTTCTTC.

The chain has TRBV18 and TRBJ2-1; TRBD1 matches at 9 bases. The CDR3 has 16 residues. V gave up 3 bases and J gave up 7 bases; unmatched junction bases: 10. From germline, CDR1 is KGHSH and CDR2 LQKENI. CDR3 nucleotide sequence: TGTGCCAGCTCACCCCGGGACAGGGTAGTCGGGAATGAGCAGTTCTTC. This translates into CASSPRDRVVGNEQFF.

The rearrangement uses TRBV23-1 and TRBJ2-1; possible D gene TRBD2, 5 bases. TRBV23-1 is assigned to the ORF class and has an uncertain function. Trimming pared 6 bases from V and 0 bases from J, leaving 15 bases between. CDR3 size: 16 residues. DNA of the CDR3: TGCGCCAGCAGCCTTGAGGGAGCCGTCTCCTACAATGAGCAGTTCTTC. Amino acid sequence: CASSLEGAVSYNEQFF.

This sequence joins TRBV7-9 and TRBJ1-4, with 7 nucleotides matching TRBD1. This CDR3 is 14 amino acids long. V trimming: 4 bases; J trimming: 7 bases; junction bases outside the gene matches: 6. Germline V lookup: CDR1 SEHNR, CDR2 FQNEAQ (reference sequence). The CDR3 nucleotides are TGTGCCAGCAGCTCGACAGGGTGGGGTGAAAAACTGTTTTTT. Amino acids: CASSSTGWGEKLFF.

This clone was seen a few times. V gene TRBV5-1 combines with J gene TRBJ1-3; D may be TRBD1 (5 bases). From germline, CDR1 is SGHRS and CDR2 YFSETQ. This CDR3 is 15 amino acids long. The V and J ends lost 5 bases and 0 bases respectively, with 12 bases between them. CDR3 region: CASRRDLYSGNTIYF. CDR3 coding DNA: TGCGCCAGCAGGCGGGACCTCTACTCTGGAAACACCATATATTTT.

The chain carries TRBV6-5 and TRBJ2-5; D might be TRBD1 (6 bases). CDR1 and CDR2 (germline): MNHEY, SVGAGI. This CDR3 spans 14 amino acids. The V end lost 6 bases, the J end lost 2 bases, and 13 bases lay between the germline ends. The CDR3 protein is CASREDDRQETQYF. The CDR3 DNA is TGTGCCAGCAGGGAGGACGACAGGCAAGAGACCCAGTACTTC.

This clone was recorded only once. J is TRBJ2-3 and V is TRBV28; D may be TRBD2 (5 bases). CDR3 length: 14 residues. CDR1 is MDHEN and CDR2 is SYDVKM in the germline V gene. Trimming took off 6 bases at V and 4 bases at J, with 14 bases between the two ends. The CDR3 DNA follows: TGTGCCAGCAGCTGGACTGGCGGGCCAGATACGCAGTATTTT. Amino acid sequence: CASSWTGGPDTQYF.